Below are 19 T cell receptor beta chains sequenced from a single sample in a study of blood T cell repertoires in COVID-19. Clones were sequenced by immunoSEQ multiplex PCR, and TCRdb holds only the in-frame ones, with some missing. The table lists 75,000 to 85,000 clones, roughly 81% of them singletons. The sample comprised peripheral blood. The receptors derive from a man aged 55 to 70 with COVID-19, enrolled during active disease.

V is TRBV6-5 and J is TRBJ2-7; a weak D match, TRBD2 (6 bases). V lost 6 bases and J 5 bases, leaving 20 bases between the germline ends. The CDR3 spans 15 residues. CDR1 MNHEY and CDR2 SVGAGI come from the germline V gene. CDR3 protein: CASSPPWREAHEQYF. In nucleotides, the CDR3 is TGTGCCAGCAGCCCCCCCTGGAGGGAGGCCCACGAGCAGTACTTC.

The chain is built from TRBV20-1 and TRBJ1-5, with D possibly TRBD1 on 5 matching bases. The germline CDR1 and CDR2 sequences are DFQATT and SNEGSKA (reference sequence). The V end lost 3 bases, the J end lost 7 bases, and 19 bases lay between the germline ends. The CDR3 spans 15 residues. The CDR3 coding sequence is TGCAGTGCTAGTACGGAAACAGGAGGAGGGCAGCCCCAGCATTTT. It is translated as CSASTETGGGQPQHF.

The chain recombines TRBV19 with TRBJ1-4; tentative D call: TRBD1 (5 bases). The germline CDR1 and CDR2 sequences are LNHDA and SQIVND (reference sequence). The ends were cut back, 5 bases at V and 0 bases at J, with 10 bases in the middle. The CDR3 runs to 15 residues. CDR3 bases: TGTGCCAGTAGTGCCGGGGGTGCAACTAATGAAAAACTGTTTTTT. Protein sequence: CASSAGGATNEKLFF.

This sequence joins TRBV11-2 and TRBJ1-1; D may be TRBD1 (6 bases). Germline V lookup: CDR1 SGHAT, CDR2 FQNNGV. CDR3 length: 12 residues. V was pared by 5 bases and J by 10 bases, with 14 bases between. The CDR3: CASSPEQGRAFF. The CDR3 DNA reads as TGTGCCAGCAGCCCAGAACAGGGTCGAGCTTTCTTT.

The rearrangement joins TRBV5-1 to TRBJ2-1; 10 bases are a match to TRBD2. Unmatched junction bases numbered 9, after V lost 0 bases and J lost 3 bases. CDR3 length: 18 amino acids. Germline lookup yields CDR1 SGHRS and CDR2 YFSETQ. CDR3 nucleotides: TGCGCCAGCAGCTTGGGGTATTCTAGCGGGAGAGACTACAATGAGCAGTTCTTC. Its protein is CASSLGYSSGRDYNEQFF.

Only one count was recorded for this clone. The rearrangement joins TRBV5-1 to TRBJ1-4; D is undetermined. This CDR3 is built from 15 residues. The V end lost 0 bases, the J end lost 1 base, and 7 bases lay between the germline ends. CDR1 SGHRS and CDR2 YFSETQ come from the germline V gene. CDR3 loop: CASSLEWRTNEKLFF. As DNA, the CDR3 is TGCGCCAGCAGCTTGGAGTGGAGAACTAATGAAAAACTGTTTTTT.

The DNA for the CDR3 is TGTGCCATCAGTGAGGAGGGGGACTATGGCTACACCTTC. Its translation: CAISEEGDYGYTF. V usage is TRBV10-3 and J usage is TRBJ1-2; perhaps TRBD1 as D (6 bases). Trimming left V 2 bases short and J 3 bases short, with 7 bases between. There are 13 residues in the CDR3. Germline V gene data show CDR1 as ENHRY and CDR2 as SYGVKD.

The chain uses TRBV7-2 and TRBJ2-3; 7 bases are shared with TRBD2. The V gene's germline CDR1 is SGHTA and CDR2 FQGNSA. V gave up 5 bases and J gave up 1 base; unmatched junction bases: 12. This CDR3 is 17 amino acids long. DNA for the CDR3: TGTGCCAGCAGCGACCGAGCTAGGGCGGGGGGCACAGATACGCAGTATTTT. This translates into CASSDRARAGGTDTQYF.

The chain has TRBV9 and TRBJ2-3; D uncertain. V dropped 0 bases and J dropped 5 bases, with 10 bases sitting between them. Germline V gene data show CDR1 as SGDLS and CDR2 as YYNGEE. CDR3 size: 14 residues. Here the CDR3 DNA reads TGTGCCAGCAGCGTAGCAGACTTCCAAGATACGCAGTATTTT. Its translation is CASSVADFQDTQYF.

CDR3 protein: CASSSGNSGTQYF. CDR3 DNA sequence: TGTGCCAGCAGCTCCGGCAACTCAGGCACGCAGTATTTT. The chain combines TRBV11-3 with TRBJ2-3; D is unclear. The V gene lost 4 bases and the J gene lost 9 bases, with 14 bases spanning the gap. Germline CDR1 reads SGHNT; CDR2 reads YENEEA. This CDR3 has 13 amino acids.

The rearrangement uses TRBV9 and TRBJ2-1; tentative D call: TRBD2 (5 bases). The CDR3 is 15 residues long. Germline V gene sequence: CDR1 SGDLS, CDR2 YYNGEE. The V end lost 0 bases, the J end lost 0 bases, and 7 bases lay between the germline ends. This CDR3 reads CASSVDGNSYNEQFF. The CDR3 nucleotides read TGTGCCAGCAGCGTAGACGGGAACTCCTACAATGAGCAGTTCTTC.

CDR3 region: CASSSSGGVGNEQFF. For the CDR3, the DNA is TGTGCCAGCAGCTCCTCAGGGGGCGTTGGCAATGAGCAGTTCTTC. The chain carries TRBV7-9 and TRBJ2-1, with 8 bases matching TRBD1. The CDR3 loop spans 15 amino acids. Trimming removed 4 bases from V and 6 bases from J; junction bases left unmatched: 8. CDR1 and CDR2 (germline): SEHNR, FQNEAQ (reference sequence). Variable domain in full (rest from reference TRBV7-9 and TRBJ2-1): DTGVSQNPRHKITKRGQNVTFRCDPISEHNRLYWYRQTLGQGPEFLTYFQNEAQLEKSRLLSDRFSAERPKGSFSTLEIQRTEQGDSAMYLCASSSSGGVGNEQFFGPGTRLTVL.

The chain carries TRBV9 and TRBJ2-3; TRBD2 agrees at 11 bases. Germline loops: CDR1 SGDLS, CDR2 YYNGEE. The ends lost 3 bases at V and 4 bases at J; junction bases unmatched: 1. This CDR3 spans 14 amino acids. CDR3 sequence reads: CASSAGLAADTQYF. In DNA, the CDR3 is TGTGCCAGCAGCGCGGGACTAGCGGCAGATACGCAGTATTTT. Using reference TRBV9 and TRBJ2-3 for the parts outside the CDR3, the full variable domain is DSGVTQTPKHLITATGQRVTLRCSPRSGDLSVYWYQQSLDQGLQFLIQYYNGEERAKGNILERFSAQQFPDLHSELNLSSLELGDSALYFCASSAGLAADTQYFGPGTRLTVL.

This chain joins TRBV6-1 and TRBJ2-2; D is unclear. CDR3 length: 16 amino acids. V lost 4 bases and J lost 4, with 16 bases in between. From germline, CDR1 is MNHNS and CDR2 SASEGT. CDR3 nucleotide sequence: TGTGCCAGCAGTGTCGACGTAGCCTCACTCACCGGGGAGCTGTTTTTT. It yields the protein CASSVDVASLTGELFF.

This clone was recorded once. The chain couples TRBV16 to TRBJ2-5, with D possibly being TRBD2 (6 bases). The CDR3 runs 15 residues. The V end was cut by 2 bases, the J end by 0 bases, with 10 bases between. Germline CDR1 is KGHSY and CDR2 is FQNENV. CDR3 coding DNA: TGTGCCAGCAGCCAAATGCGGGGCAACCAAGAGACCCAGTACTTC. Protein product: CASSQMRGNQETQYF.

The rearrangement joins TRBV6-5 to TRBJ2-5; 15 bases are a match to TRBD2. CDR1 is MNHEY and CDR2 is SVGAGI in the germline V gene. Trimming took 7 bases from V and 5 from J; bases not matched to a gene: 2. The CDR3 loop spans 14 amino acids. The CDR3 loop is CASTGTSGGETQYF. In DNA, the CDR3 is TGTGCCAGCACTGGGACTAGCGGGGGGGAGACCCAGTACTTC.

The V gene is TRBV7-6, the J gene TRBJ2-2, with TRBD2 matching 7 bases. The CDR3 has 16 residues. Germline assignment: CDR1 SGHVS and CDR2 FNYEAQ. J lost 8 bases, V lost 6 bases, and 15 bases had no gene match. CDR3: CASSSSAGGTFGELFF. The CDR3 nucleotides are TGTGCCAGCAGTTCCTCCGCCGGGGGGACCTTTGGGGAGCTGTTTTTT.

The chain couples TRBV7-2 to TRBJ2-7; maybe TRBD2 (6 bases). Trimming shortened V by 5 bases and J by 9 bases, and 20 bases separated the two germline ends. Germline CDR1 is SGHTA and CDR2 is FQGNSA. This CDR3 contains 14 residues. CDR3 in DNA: TGTGCCAGCAGCCCGGACCCGGGAGATCGGGGGCAGTACTTC. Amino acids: CASSPDPGDRGQYF.

The CDR3 sequence: CASRREGFSGNTIYF. The CDR3 region has the DNA TGTGCCAGCAGGAGAGAGGGCTTCTCTGGAAACACCATATATTTT. The rearrangement uses TRBV5-6 and TRBJ1-3; D remains unclear. The CDR3 is 15 amino acids. The V end lost 5 bases, the J end lost 0 bases, and 12 bases lay between the germline ends. Germline-derived CDR1 and CDR2 are SGHDT and YYEEEE. Looking up the rest from reference TRBV5-6 and TRBJ1-3 gives the full variable domain: DAGVTQSPTHLIKTRGQQVTLRCSPKSGHDTVSWYQQALGQGPQFIFQYYEEEERQRGNFPDRFSGHQFPNYSSELNVNALLLGDSALYLCASRREGFSGNTIYFGEGSWLTVV.